A single sample is the source of the 5 T cell receptor beta chains below, sequenced in a study of T cells in Graves' hyperthyroidism and ophthalmopathy. Using RNA transcripts as the source, TCR beta CDR3 regions were amplified. Primed by the HTBI set, a first-round RT-PCR was run on the TCR CDR3. Each CDR3 protein is one row after TCRdb ran MiXCR on the multiplex PCR reads. The sample lists 370,000 or so distinct CDR3 sequences, approximately 15% occurring once. Sequenced material: blood. The receptors derive from a woman between 18 and 30 years old with Graves' hyperthyroidism that later progressed to Graves' ophthalmopathy.

This clonotype was seen a few times. This rearrangement joins TRBV28 to TRBJ2-2; D may be TRBD2 (6 bases). The V gene's germline CDR1 is MDHEN and CDR2 SYDVKM. The CDR3 length is 14 residues. Between the trimmed V and J ends, which lost 6 bases and 4 bases, there was a span of 12 bases. CDR3 region: CASREGQVTGELFF. CDR3 DNA: TGTGCCAGCAGGGAGGGTCAGGTCACCGGGGAGCTGTTTTTT.

This rearrangement joins TRBV28 to TRBJ1-1; TRBD1 is a possible D gene (5 bases). The germline V gene has CDR1 MDHEN and CDR2 SYDVKM. V was cut by 0 bases and J by 5 bases, with 7 bases left in between. This CDR3 has 13 residues. Written as DNA, the CDR3 is TGTGCCAGCAGTTTATGGAGGGGTACTGAAGCTTTCTTT. Residues: CASSLWRGTEAFF.

Comments on this clonotype: This sequence may be a read error, since a much larger clone differs from it by one base. This sequence joins TRBV18 and TRBJ2-1; a possible D gene is TRBD1 (7 bases). The CDR3 is 16 amino acids. V was clipped by 2 bases and J by 13 bases, with 24 bases between them. Germline CDR1 reads KGHSH; CDR2 reads LQKENI. This chain's CDR3 is CASSPKQGRAGGDQFF. CDR3 nucleotide sequence: TGTGCCAGCTCACCAAAACAGGGGCGCGCCGGGGGTGACCAGTTCTTC.

V gene TRBV5-4 combines with J gene TRBJ2-1; 9 nucleotides line up with TRBD2. The CDR3 totals 17 residues. From germline, CDR1 is SGHNT and CDR2 YYREEE (reference sequence). The V segment lost 4 bases and the J segment 4 bases; nucleotides outside the gene matches: 12. The chain's CDR3 is CASSPGASSGIYNEQFF. CDR3 in DNA: TGTGCCAGCAGCCCGGGCGCGTCTAGCGGGATTTACAATGAGCAGTTCTTC.

This chain connects TRBV10-3 to TRBJ2-5; 7 bases line up with TRBD1. The V gene end was trimmed by 0 bases and the J gene end by 2 bases; junction bases not matched to a gene: 18. The V gene's germline CDR1 is ENHRY and CDR2 SYGVKD. The CDR3 sequence is 20 residues long. CDR3 region: CAISESMGTAKGAPQETQYF. CDR3 sequence (DNA): TGTGCCATCAGTGAGTCGATGGGGACAGCCAAGGGGGCCCCACAAGAGACCCAGTACTTC.